This T cell receptor (beta chain) appears in the sequencing data of a study of T cell repertoires in aging, cancer and after chemotherapy. Peripheral blood genomic DNA, not sorted cells or RNA, was the template. This CDR3 contains 13 residues. Trimming left V 3 bases short and J 5 bases short, with 7 bases between. CDR1 and CDR2 from the germline V gene are LNHDA and SQIVND (reference sequence). This clonotype is judged medium-sized. A mixed TRB-A/B primer pool amplified rearranged TRB by multiplex touch-down PCR. TCRdb processed the multiplex PCR reads anew with MiXCR; each CDR3 protein has one entry. The data contain over 6,500 distinct CDR3 sequences, approximately 22% of them singletons.

Material: blood. This chain connects TRBV19 to TRBJ2-2, with D unclear. This clonotype was obtained from a human donor with a blood cancer. Written as DNA, the CDR3 is TGTGCCAGTAGTATTGCCAAGACCGGGGAGCTGTTTTTT. Protein sequence: CASSIAKTGELFF.